Below are 2 T cell receptor beta chains sequenced from a single sample in a study of cytomegalovirus exposure and HLA in healthy donors. The PCR ran on 60 Vbeta and 13 Jbeta primers. Assay used: immunoSEQ multiplex PCR; TCRdb lists only in-frame clones, some missing. The sample has 90,000 to 110,000 clones; 75% to 85% are singletons. The specimen sequenced was PBMCs. These receptors were obtained from a young man in good health and CMV-seronegative.

The J gene is TRBJ1-2, the V gene TRBV13; D remains ambiguous. CDR1 and CDR2 (germline): PRHDT, FYEKMQ (reference sequence). CDR3 length: 16 residues. With 3 bases removed from V and 3 bases from J, the gap between germline ends came to 17 bases. This CDR3 is CASSLRRAGIDYGYTF. The DNA of the CDR3 is TGTGCCAGCAGCTTGAGAAGGGCGGGGATTGACTATGGCTACACCTTC. Combining the CDR3 with reference TRBV13 and TRBJ1-2 gives the whole variable domain AAGVIQSPRHLIKEKRETATLKCYPIPRHDTVYWYQQGPGQDPQFLISFYEKMQSDKGSIPDRFSAQQFSDYHSELNMSSLELGDSALYFCASSLRRAGIDYGYTFGSGTRLTVV.

The chain uses TRBV6-1 and TRBJ2-7; the D gene is possibly TRBD2 (6 bases). This CDR3 is built from 14 residues. Germline values: CDR1 MNHNS, CDR2 SASEGT. Deletions cut 2 bases from V and 2 bases from J, with 10 bases between. CDR3 coding DNA: TGTGCCAGCAGTGAACGGGGGAGCCCCTACGAGCAGTACTTC. Translated: CASSERGSPYEQYF.